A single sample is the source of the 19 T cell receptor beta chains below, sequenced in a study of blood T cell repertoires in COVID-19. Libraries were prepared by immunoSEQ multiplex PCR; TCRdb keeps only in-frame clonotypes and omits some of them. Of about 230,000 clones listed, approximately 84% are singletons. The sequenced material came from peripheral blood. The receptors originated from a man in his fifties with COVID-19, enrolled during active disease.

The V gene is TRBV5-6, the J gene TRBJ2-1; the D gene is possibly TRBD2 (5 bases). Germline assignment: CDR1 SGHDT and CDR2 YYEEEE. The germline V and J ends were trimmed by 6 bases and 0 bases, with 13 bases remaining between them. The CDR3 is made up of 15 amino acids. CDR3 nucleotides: TGTGCCAGCATGCGGGTTGTCCTCTCCTACAATGAGCAGTTCTTC. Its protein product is CASMRVVLSYNEQFF.

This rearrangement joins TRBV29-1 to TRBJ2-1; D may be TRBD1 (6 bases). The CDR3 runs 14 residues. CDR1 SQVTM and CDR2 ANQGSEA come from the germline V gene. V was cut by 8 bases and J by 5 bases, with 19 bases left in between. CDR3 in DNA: TGCAGCTATACCCCCAGGGGTACGGACAATGAGCAGTTCTTC. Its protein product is CSYTPRGTDNEQFF.

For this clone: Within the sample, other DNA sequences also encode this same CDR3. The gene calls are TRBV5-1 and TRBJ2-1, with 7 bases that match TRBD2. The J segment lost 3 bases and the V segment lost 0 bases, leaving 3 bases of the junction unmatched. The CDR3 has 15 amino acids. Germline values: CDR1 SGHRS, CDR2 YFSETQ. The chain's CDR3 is CASSLESSGYNEQFF. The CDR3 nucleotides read TGCGCCAGCAGCTTGGAGTCTAGCGGCTACAATGAGCAGTTCTTC.

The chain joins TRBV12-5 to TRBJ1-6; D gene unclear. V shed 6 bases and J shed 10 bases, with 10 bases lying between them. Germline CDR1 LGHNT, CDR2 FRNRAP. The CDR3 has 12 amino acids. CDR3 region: CASGAGYSPLHF. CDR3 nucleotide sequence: TGTGCTAGTGGGGCGGGGTACTCACCCCTCCACTTT.

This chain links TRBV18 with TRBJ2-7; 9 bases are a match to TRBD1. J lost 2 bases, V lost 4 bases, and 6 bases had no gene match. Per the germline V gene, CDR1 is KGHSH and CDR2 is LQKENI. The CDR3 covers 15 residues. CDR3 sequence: CASSQGTGTTYEQYF. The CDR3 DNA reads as TGTGCCAGCTCACAGGGGACAGGGACCACCTACGAGCAGTACTTC.

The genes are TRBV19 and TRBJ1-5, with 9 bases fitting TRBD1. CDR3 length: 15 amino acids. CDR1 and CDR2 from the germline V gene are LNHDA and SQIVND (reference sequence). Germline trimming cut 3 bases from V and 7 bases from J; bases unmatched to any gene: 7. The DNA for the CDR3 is TGTGCCAGTAGTATCACAGGGGGCGGTTCCCAGCCCCAGCATTTT. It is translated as CASSITGGGSQPQHF.

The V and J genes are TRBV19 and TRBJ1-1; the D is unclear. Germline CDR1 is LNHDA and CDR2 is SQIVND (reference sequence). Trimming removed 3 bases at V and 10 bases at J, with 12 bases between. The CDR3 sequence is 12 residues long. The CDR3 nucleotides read TGTGCCAGTAGTATCGTTGGAGGAATAGCTTTCTTT. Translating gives CASSIVGGIAFF.

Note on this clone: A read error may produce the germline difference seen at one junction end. CDR3 DNA: TGTGCTAGCAGCCAAACCTCTAGCGCTCAAGAGACCCAGTACTTC. Its translation is CASSQTSSAQETQYF. The V call is TRBV7-7, the J call TRBJ2-5, with D possibly being TRBD2 (6 bases). The CDR3 totals 15 residues. The germline CDR1 and CDR2 sequences are SSHAT and FNYEAQ (reference sequence).

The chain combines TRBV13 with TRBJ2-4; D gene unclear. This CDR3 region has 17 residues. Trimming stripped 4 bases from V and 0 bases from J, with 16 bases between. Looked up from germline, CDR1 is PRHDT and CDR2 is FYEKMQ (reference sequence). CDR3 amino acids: CASSSHPITIAKNIQYF. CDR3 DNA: TGTGCCAGCAGCTCACACCCAATTACAATAGCCAAAAACATTCAGTACTTC.

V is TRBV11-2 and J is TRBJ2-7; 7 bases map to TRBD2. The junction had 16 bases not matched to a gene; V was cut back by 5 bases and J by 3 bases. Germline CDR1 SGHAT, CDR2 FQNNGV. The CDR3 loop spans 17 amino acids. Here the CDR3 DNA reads TGTGCCAGCAGCCCCGTGGGGACGGGACTACAATACTACGAGCAGTACTTC. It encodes CASSPVGTGLQYYEQYF.

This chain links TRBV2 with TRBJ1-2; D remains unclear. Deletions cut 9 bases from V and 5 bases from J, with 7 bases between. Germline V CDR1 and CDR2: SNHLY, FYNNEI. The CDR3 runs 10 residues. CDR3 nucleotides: TGTGCCAGTCCGAGTTATGGCTACACCTTC. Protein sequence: CASPSYGYTF.

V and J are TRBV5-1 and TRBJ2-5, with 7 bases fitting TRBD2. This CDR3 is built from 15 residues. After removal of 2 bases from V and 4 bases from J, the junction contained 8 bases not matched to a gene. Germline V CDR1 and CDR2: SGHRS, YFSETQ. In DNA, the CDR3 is TGCGCCAGCAGCTTAGGACTAGAGGGAGGAGAGACCCAGTACTTC. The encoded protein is CASSLGLEGGETQYF.

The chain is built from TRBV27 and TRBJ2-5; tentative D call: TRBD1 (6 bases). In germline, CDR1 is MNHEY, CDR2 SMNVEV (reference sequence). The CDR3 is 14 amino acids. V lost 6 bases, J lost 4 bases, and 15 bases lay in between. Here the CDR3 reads CASSSLSGVETQYF. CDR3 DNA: TGTGCCAGCAGCTCACTCTCAGGGGTAGAGACCCAGTACTTC.

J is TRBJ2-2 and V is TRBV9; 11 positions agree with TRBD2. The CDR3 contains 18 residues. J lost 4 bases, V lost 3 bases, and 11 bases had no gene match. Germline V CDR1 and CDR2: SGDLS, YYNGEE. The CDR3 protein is CASSARVVAGGPTGELFF. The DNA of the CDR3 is TGTGCCAGCAGCGCCCGAGTGGTAGCGGGGGGGCCCACCGGGGAGCTGTTTTTT.

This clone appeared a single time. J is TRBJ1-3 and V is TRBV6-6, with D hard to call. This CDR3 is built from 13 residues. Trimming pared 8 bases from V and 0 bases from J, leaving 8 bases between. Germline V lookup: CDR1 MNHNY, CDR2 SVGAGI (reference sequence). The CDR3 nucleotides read TGTGCCAGCGGGGAGGGCTCTGGAAACACCATATATTTT. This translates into CASGEGSGNTIYF.

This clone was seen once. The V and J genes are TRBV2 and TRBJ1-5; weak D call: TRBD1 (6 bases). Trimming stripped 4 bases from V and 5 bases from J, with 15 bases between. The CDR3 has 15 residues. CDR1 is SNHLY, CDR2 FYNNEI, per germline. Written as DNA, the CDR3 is TGTGCCAGCAGTGTAGGGCGAGGGGGACATCAGCCCCAGCATTTT. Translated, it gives CASSVGRGGHQPQHF.

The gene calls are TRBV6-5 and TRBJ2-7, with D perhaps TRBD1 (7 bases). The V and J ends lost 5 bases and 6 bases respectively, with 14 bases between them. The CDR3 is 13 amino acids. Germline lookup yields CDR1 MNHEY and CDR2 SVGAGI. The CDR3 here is CASSTFQGGEQYF. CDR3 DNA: TGTGCCAGCAGTACTTTCCAGGGGGGCGAGCAGTACTTC.

CDR3 sequence reads: CASSNGVTEAFF. For the CDR3, the DNA is TGTGCCAGCAGCAACGGGGTTACTGAAGCTTTCTTT. The chain combines TRBV7-3 with TRBJ1-1; D is undetermined. The CDR3 loop spans 12 amino acids. V gave up 5 bases and J gave up 5 bases, with 9 bases separating them. From germline, CDR1 is SGHTA and CDR2 FQGTGA.

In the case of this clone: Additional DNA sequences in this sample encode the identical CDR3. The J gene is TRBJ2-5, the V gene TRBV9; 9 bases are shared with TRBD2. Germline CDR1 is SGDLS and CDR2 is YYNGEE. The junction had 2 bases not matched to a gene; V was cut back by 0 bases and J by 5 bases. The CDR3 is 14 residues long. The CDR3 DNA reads TGTGCCAGCAGCGTAGGCGCGGGGGGGGAGACCCAGTACTTC. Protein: CASSVGAGGETQYF.